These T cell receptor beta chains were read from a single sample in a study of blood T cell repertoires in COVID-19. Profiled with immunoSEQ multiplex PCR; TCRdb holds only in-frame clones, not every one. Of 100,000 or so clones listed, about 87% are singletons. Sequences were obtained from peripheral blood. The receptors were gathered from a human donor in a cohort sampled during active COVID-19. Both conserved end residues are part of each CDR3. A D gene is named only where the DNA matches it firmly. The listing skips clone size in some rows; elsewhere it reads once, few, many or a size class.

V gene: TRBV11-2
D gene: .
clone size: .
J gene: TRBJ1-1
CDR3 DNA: TGTGCCAGCAGCCCCGACAGGCAGAACACTGAAGCTTTCTTT
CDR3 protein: CASSPDRQNTEAFF

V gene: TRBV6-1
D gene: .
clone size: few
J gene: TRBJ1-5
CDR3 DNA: TGTGCCAGCAGTGATGTGAACGGGCAGCCCCAGCATTTT
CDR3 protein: CASSDVNGQPQHF

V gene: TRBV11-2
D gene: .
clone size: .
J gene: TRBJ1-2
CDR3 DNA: TGTGCCAGCAGCTTTAGTTCGGGGGGCCATGGCTACACCTTC
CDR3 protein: CASSFSSGGHGYTF

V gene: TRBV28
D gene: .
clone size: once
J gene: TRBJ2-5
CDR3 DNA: TGTGCCAGCAGTTCTAGCGGAGGGGGTAGCGAGACCCAGTACTTC
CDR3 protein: CASSSSGGGSETQYF

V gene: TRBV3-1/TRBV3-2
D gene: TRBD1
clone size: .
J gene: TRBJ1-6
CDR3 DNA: TGTGCCAGCAGCCAAGAAAGGACAGGACCGTGGGGGGATTCACCCCTCCACTTT
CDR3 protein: CASSQERTGPWGDSPLHF

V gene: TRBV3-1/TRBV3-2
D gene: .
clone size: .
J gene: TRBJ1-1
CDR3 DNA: TGTGCCAGCAGCCAAAAAGGGGGTGAAGCTTTCTTT
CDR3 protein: CASSQKGGEAFF

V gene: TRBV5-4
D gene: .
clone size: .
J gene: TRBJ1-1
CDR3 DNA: TGTGCCAGCAGTCTAGTCAGGGGAAAAAACACTGAAGCTTTCTTT
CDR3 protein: CASSLVRGKNTEAFF

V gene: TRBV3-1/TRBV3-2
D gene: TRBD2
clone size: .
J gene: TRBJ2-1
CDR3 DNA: TGTGCCAGCAGCCGCAACGGCGGGGGCTCCTACAATGAGCAGTTCTTC
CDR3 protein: CASSRNGGGSYNEQFF

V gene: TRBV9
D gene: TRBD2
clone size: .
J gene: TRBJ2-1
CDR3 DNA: TGTGCCAGCAGCGGACTAGCGGGGGATGAGCAGTTCTTC
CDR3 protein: CASSGLAGDEQFF

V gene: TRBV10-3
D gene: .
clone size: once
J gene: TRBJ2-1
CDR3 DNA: TGTGCCATCATCCCGGACAGCTCCTACAATGAGCAGTTCTTC
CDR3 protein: CAIIPDSSYNEQFF

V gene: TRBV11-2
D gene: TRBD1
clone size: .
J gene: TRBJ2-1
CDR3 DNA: TGTGCCAGCAGCCGGGTCGGGACAGGGGGCTGGAATGAGCAGTTCTTC
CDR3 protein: CASSRVGTGGWNEQFF

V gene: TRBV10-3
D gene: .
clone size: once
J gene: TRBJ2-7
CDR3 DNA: TGTGCCATAAGGATGGGGGGAGTTCACGAGCAGTACTTC
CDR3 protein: CAIRMGGVHEQYF

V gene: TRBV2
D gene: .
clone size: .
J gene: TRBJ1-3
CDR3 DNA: TGTGCCAGCAGCACGACATCCCGCTCTGGAAACACCATATATTTT
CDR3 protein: CASSTTSRSGNTIYF

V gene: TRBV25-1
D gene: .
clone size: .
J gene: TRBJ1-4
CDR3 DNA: TGTGCCCCTCACGTCCACCCTGGCTGCTGTGAAAAACTGTTTTTT
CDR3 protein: CAPHVHPGCCEKLFF

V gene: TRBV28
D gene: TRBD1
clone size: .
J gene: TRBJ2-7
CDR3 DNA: TGTGCCAGCAGTTTAATGGCAGGGGGCTACGAGCAGTACTTC
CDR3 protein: CASSLMAGGYEQYF

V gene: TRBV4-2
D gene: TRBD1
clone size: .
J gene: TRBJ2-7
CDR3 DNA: TGTGCCAGCAGCCCGACAGGGGGGAGGGAAGACGAGCAGTACTTC
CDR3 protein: CASSPTGGREDEQYF

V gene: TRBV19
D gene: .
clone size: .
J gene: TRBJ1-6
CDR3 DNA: TGTGCCAGTAGCCGAAGGGAGAGCTCCTATAATTCACCCCTCCACTTT
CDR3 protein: CASSRRESSYNSPLHF

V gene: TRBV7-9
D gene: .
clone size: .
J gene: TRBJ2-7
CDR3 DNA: TGTGCCAGCGGCACGGGTCAGAGCTCCTACGAGCAGTACTTC
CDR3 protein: CASGTGQSSYEQYF

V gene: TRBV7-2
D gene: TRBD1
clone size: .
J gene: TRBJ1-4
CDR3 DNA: TGTGCCAGCAGCTTAGAACAGGGGGCAAAAAAACTGTTTTTT
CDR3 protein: CASSLEQGAKKLFF

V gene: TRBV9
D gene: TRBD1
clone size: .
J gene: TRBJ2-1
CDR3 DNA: TGTGCCAGCAGCCCTCGCCGAATAACCGGGACAGGGGACAAATTCTTC
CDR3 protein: CASSPRRITGTGDKFF

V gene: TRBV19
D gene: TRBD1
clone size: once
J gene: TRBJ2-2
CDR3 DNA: TGTGCCAGTAGTATAACAGTGGCCAGGGGGAAGACCGGGGAGCTGTTTTTT
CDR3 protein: CASSITVARGKTGELFF

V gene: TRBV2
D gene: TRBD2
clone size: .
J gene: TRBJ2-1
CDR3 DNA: TGTGCCAGCAGTGGTCTAGGGACTAGCGGGAGGTATCATGAGCAGTTCTTC
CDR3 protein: CASSGLGTSGRYHEQFF

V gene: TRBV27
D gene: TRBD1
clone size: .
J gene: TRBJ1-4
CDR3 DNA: TGTGCCAGCAGTCGGTGGGGCAACCTGGGACAGGGGGCAGGTACTAATGAAAAACTGTTTTTT
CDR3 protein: CASSRWGNLGQGAGTNEKLFF

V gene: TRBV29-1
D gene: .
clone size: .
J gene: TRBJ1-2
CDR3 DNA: TGCAGCGTTGATAGCCCTAACTATGGCTACACCTTC
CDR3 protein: CSVDSPNYGYTF

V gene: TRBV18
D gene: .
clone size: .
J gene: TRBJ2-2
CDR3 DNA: TGTGCCAGCTCACCACCGTCCAGGGTCGGGGAGCTGTTTTTT
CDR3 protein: CASSPPSRVGELFF

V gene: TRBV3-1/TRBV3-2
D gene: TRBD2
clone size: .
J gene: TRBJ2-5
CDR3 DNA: TGTGCCAGCAGCCAAGCGGGAGGGAGGGAGACCCAGTACTTC
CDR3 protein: CASSQAGGRETQYF

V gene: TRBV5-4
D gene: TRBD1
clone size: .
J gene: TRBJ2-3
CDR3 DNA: TGTGCCAGCAGCCGACAGGGAGAAAGCACAGATACGCAGTATTTT
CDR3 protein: CASSRQGESTDTQYF

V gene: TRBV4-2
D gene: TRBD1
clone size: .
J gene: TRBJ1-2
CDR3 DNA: TGTGCCAGCAGCCAAGATCTGGGACAGGCCGCTTATGGCTACACCTTC
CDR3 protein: CASSQDLGQAAYGYTF

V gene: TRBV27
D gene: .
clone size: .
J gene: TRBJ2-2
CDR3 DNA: TGTGCCAGCAGTTTAGGCGTCCGAGCGGTGGGGAACACCGGGGAGCTGTTTTTT
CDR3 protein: CASSLGVRAVGNTGELFF

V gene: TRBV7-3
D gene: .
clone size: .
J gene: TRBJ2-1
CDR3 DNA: TGTGCCAGCAGCTTAATAGGGAGCTCCTACAATGAGCAGTTCTTC
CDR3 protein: CASSLIGSSYNEQFF

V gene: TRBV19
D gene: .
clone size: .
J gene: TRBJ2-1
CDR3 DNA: TGTGCCAGTAGTATGAAGTCGGTCCGGGTAATGGGTCTGGGCAATGAGCAGTTCTTC
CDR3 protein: CASSMKSVRVMGLGNEQFF

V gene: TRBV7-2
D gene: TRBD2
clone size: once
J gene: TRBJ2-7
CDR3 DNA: TGTGCCAGCAGCTTAGAGGTTTCGGGAGGGTCCTACGAGCAGTACTTC
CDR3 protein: CASSLEVSGGSYEQYF

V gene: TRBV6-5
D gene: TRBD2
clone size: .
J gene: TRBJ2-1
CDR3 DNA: TGTGCCAGCAGTCTTACTAGCGGGACCTACAATGAGCAGTTCTTC
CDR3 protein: CASSLTSGTYNEQFF

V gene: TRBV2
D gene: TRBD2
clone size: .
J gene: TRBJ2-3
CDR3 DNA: TGTGCCAGCAGTTCTAGCGGAGATCAGTATTTT
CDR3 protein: CASSSSGDQYF

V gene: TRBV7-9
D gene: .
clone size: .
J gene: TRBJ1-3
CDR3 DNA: TGTGCCAGCAGCTTATGGCTCTCTGGAAACACCATATATTTT
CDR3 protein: CASSLWLSGNTIYF

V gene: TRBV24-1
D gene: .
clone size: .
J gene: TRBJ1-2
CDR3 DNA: TGTGCCACCAGTGATCGGGGCCACCATACGATACAGGGTCTAACCTTC
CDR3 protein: CATSDRGHHTIQGLTF

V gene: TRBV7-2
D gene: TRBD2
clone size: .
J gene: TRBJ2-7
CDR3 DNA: TGTGCCAGCAGCTCACAAATTTCCGGGACTAGCGGTGGCAGGCAGTACTTC
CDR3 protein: CASSSQISGTSGGRQYF

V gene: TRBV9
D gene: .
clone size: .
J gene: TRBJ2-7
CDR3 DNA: TGTGCCAGCAGCGTAACGGGACGCGGGGACGAGCAGTACTTC
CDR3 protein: CASSVTGRGDEQYF

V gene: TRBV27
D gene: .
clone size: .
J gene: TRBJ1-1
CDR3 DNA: TGTGCCAGCACTTCATCCAGGGTCCCCGGGGAAGCTTTCTTT
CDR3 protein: CASTSSRVPGEAFF

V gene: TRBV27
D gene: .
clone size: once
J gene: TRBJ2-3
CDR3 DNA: TGTGCCAGCAGTTTATCCGGGATCTCATCCGATACGCAGTATTTT
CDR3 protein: CASSLSGISSDTQYF

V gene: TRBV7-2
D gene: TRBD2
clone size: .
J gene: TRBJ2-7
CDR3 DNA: TGTGCCAGCAGCTTGACTAGCGAGGGAGAGCTCGAGCAGTACTTC
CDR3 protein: CASSLTSEGELEQYF

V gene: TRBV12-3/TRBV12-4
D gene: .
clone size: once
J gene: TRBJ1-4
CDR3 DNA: TGTGCCAGCAGTTTCAGTCAGGGTGGACTGTTTTTT
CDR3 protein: CASSFSQGGLFF

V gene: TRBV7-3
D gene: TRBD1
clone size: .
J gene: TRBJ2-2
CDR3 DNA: TGTGCCAGCAGCTTAAGGACAGGGGGCCGGGAGCTGTTTTTT
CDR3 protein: CASSLRTGGRELFF

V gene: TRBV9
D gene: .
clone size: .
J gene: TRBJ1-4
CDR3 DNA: TGTGCCAGCAGCCTCCAGGGGTTAGATGAAAAACTGTTTTTT
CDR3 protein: CASSLQGLDEKLFF

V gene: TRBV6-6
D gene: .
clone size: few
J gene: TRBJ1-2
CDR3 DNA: TGTGCCAGCAGTCCTCAGCGGGGGGGAGCGCGAATCTATGGCTACACCTTC
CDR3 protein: CASSPQRGGARIYGYTF

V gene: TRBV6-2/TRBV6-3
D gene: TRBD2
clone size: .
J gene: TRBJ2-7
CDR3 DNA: TGTGCCAGCAGTTACGCACTAGCGGGTACCTACGAGCAGTACTTC
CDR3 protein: CASSYALAGTYEQYF

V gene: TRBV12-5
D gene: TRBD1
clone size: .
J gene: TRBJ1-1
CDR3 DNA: TGTGCTAGTGGAGGGACAGCTGAAGCTTTCTTT
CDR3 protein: CASGGTAEAFF

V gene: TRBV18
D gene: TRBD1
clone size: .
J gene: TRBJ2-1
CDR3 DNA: TGTGCCAGCTCAGACCGGGACAGGGGCTTTGATGAGCAGTTCTTC
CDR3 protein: CASSDRDRGFDEQFF

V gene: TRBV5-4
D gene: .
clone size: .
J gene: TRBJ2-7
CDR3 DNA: TGTGCCAGCAGCTCGACGGGGACAGAGCAGTACTTC
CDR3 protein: CASSSTGTEQYF

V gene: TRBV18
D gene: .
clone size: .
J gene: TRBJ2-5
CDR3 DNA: TGTGCCAGCCCTGGCCACAACCAACGGGGGACTCCAAGGGCCCGCCAAGAGACCCAGTACTTC
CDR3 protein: CASPGHNQRGTPRARQETQYF

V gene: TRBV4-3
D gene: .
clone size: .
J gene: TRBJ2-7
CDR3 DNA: TGCGCCAGCAGCCAAGAGACAGTATACGAGCAGTACTTC
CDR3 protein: CASSQETVYEQYF

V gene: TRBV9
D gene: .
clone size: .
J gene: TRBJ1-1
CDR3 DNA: TGTGCCAGCAGCGTATCGGATCGGACAATGAACACTGAAGCTTTCTTT
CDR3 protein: CASSVSDRTMNTEAFF

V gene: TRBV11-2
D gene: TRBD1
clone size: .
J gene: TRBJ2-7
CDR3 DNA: TGTGCCAGCAGCCCCTCGGGACAGGGACCTTACGAGCAGTACTTC
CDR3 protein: CASSPSGQGPYEQYF